The 8 T cell receptor beta chains reported below all come from one sample, sequenced in a study of cytomegalovirus exposure and HLA in healthy donors. Primers for the PCR totalled 60 Vbeta and 13 Jbeta. TCRdb keeps only in-frame clones here, not all; method: immunoSEQ multiplex PCR. In the table there are over 100,000 clones, 55% to 75% of which are singletons. Sequenced sample: PBMCs. All receptors derive from a man aged 30-40 years in good health and CMV-seropositive.

The chain couples TRBV18 to TRBJ2-7, with D unclear. Looked up from germline, CDR1 is KGHSH and CDR2 is LQKENI. The CDR3 runs 15 residues. V lost 3 bases, J lost 0 bases, and 12 bases lay in between. Here the CDR3 DNA reads TGTGCCAGCTCACCTACCTCGGGTCCCTCCTACGAGCAGTACGTC. Translation: CASSPTSGPSYEQYV.

The rearrangement joins TRBV9 to TRBJ2-1; no firm D call. Germline lookup yields CDR1 SGDLS and CDR2 YYNGEE. V lost 3 bases and J lost 9, with 22 bases in between. The CDR3 runs to 16 residues. CDR3 nucleotides: TGTGCCAGCAGCGGTGCCAGCAGCCCCGCCGCGGTTGAGCAGTTCTTC. Residues: CASSGASSPAAVEQFF.

This chain links TRBV27 with TRBJ1-1; no reliable D call. This CDR3 has 13 amino acids. V was clipped by 3 bases and J by 4 bases, with 9 bases between them. Germline CDR1 and CDR2: MNHEY and SMNVEV (reference sequence). CDR3 nucleotides: TGTGCCAGCAGTTTGGGGAGAGGCACTGAAGCTTTCTTT. As protein: CASSLGRGTEAFF.

This clone appeared a few times. CDR3 residues: CAIGLAGERGETQYF. As DNA, the CDR3 is TGTGCCATCGGACTAGCGGGAGAGCGAGGAGAGACCCAGTACTTC. V and J are TRBV5-8 and TRBJ2-5, with 13 bases identical to TRBD2. Germline V gives CDR1 SGHTS, CDR2 YDEGEE. CDR3 size: 15 residues. V was pared by 9 bases and J by 4 bases, with 9 bases of the junction left unmatched.

The chain employs TRBV2 and TRBJ1-4; D unresolved. V gave up 5 bases and J gave up 8 bases, with 12 bases separating them. Germline CDR1 and CDR2: SNHLY and FYNNEI. This CDR3 has 13 residues. The CDR3 region is CASSKDAREKLFF. CDR3 coding DNA: TGTGCCAGCAGTAAAGATGCGCGGGAAAAACTGTTTTTT.

This clone came up a few times. V usage is TRBV11-2 and J usage is TRBJ2-5; TRBD2 aligns across 10 bases. Losses at the gene ends were 1 base for V and 1 base for J; bases not matched to a gene: 3. Germline CDR1 is SGHAT and CDR2 is FQNNGV. The CDR3 loop spans 16 amino acids. The CDR3 DNA is TGTGCCAGCAGCTTAGGTGCTAGCGGGGGCCAAGAGACCCAGTACTTC. Encoded protein: CASSLGASGGQETQYF.

The genes are TRBV4-2 and TRBJ2-3; 10 nucleotides agree with TRBD2. CDR1 is LGHNA and CDR2 is YNFKEQ in the germline V gene. V dropped 0 bases and J dropped 4; count of bases not matched to a gene: 7. This CDR3 spans 17 amino acids. The CDR3 bases are TGTGCCAGCAGCCAAGATAGGAGCGGGGGGGCCGCAGATACGCAGTATTTT. Protein sequence: CASSQDRSGGAADTQYF.

V usage is TRBV29-1 and J usage is TRBJ2-3, with D unclear. Trimming cost V 7 bases and J 0 bases, with 23 bases left between them. The CDR3 consists of 17 residues. CDR1 is SQVTM, CDR2 ANQGSEA, per germline. The CDR3 coding sequence is TGCAGCGCTAGAGGCGGTTTTCTAATGGGTAGCACAGATACGCAGTATTTT. Protein: CSARGGFLMGSTDTQYF.